A single sample is the source of the 30 T cell receptor beta chains below, sequenced in a study of response to subunit inactivated influenza vaccine. TCRdb reprocessed the RT-PCR reads via MiXCR and lists one record per CDR3 protein. The repertoire includes roughly 710,000 distinct CDR3 sequences, 12% to 15% of them detected once, and 7.5% to 8% sits in the top ten. The sequenced sample was PBMCs from blood, obtained around 15 days before vaccination. Receptor source: a man in his fifties who received an inactivated influenza vaccine.

V gene TRBV7-2 combines with J gene TRBJ2-7; D might be TRBD1 or TRBD2, each matching 5 bases. Trimming left V 1 base short and J 3 bases short, with 16 bases between. The germline V gene encodes CDR1 SGHTA and CDR2 FQGNSA. This CDR3 region has 16 residues. The CDR3, as DNA: TGTGCCAGCAGCTTAGACGGGGCAGGCCTACTCTACGAGCAGTACTTC. Its translation: CASSLDGAGLLYEQYF. Together with reference TRBV7-2 and TRBJ2-7, the CDR3 gives the full variable domain: GAGVSQSPSNKVTEKGKDVELRCDPISGHTALYWYRQSLGQGLEFLIYFQGNSAPDKSGLPSDRFSAERTGGSVSTLTIQRTQQEDSAVYLCASSLDGAGLLYEQYFGPGTRLTVT.

V usage is TRBV2 and J usage is TRBJ2-1; TRBD2 agrees at 12 bases. The CDR3 is 16 residues long. J was trimmed by 8 bases and V by 6 bases; bases with no gene match: 11. Germline V CDR1 and CDR2: SNHLY, FYNNEI. For the CDR3, the DNA is TGTGCCAGCAGCCACTCTAGCGGGAGGGAGGCGGATGAGCAGTTCTTC. It is translated as CASSHSSGREADEQFF.

Only a few counts were recorded for this clonotype. The V and J genes are TRBV5-1 and TRBJ2-7; a weak D match, TRBD2 (5 bases). Looked up from germline, CDR1 is SGHRS and CDR2 is YFSETQ. The CDR3 extends over 14 amino acids. V lost 0 bases, J lost 6 bases, and 13 bases lay in between. The CDR3 DNA reads TGCGCCAGCAGCTTGGAGTTGGGGAGAGGCGAGCAGTACTTC. This codes for CASSLELGRGEQYF.

This clonotype was picked up a small number of times. In DNA form, the CDR3 reads TGTGCCAGCAGCGCCGAGCATAGCGGGAGGGCCAACAATGAGCAGTTCTTC. Its protein product is CASSAEHSGRANNEQFF. This chain joins TRBV9 and TRBJ2-1; 11 bases fit TRBD2. CDR1 is SGDLS and CDR2 is YYNGEE in the germline V gene. The CDR3 totals 17 residues. With 3 bases clipped from V and 5 bases from J, the junction kept 10 bases outside the gene matches.

The CDR3 DNA follows: TGCAGCGTTGAAGACAGGGGAAAGGGTAACTATGGCTACACCTTC. This codes for CSVEDRGKGNYGYTF. This rearrangement joins TRBV29-1 to TRBJ1-2; perhaps TRBD1 as D (6 bases). This CDR3 has 15 amino acids. The germline V and J ends were trimmed by 0 bases and 1 base, with 12 bases remaining between them. Germline CDR1 is SQVTM and CDR2 is ANQGSEA.

The CDR3 DNA is TGCGCCAGCAGCTCGGACAGGGCCGCCGGGAGTGAAAAACTGTTTTTT. Translation gives CASSSDRAAGSEKLFF. The V call is TRBV5-1, the J call TRBJ1-4; TRBD1 matches at 8 bases. CDR3 length equals 16 residues. Germline assignment: CDR1 SGHRS and CDR2 YFSETQ. V shed 3 bases, J shed 7 bases, and the junction held 11 bases outside the gene matches.

The sample holds a few counts of this clonotype. The V and J genes are TRBV4-2 and TRBJ2-1; TRBD2 matches at 10 bases. Losses at the gene ends were 1 base for V and 3 bases for J; bases not matched to a gene: 9. Germline CDR1 and CDR2: LGHNA and YNFKEQ. The CDR3 is made up of 18 amino acids. CDR3 amino acids: CASSQVASGGSHYNEQFF. CDR3 coding DNA: TGTGCCAGCAGCCAAGTTGCTAGCGGGGGTTCCCACTACAATGAGCAGTTCTTC.

The table lists this clonotype with many counts. V and J are TRBV12-3 or TRBV12-4 and TRBJ1-1, with D possibly TRBD1 on 5 matching bases. With 8 bases removed from V and 4 bases from J, the gap between germline ends came to 17 bases. This CDR3 has 14 amino acids. The CDR3 is CASCNTRGITEAFF. The CDR3 DNA reads as TGTGCCAGCTGTAACACGAGGGGAATCACTGAAGCTTTCTTT.

The CDR3 spells CAISEKGGSSYNEQFF. The DNA for the CDR3 is TGTGCCATCAGTGAGAAAGGCGGTAGCTCCTACAATGAGCAGTTCTTC. The chain joins TRBV10-3 to TRBJ2-1, with D hard to call. This CDR3 is 16 amino acids long. CDR1 ENHRY and CDR2 SYGVKD come from the germline V gene. Trimming pared 2 bases from V and 0 bases from J, leaving 11 bases between.

With respect to this clonotype: At one end, the junction sequence differs from germline, possibly due to a read error. The rearrangement joins TRBV7-7 to TRBJ2-1, with 10 bases aligning to TRBD2. Germline-derived CDR1 and CDR2 are SSHAT and FNYEAQ (reference sequence). The CDR3 is made up of 17 amino acids. The CDR3 loop is CASSPPPGLAHYNEQFF. The CDR3 DNA reads TGTGCTAGCAGCCCCCCCCCGGGACTAGCGCATTACAATGAGCAGTTCTTC.

This clonotype was observed at least ten times. The rearrangement links TRBV4-3 to TRBJ2-7, with D tentatively TRBD1 or TRBD2 (5 bases each). Germline-derived CDR1 and CDR2 are LGHNA and YSLEER. Trimming took off 0 bases at V and 4 bases at J, with 7 bases between the two ends. The CDR3 is made up of 13 amino acids. In DNA form, the CDR3 reads TGCGCCAGCAGCCAAGATGGGGGATACGAGCAGTACTTC. It yields the protein CASSQDGGYEQYF.

V is TRBV5-1 and J is TRBJ2-1, with 12 nucleotides matching TRBD2. CDR1 and CDR2 from the germline V gene are SGHRS and YFSETQ. Unmatched junction bases numbered 7, after V lost 0 bases and J lost 9 bases. CDR3 size: 16 residues. CDR3 nucleotides: TGCGCCAGCAGCTTGGGGGCACTAGCGGGGGGTACTGAGCAGTTCTTC. Its protein is CASSLGALAGGTEQFF.

The table lists this clonotype with a few counts. J is TRBJ2-5 and V is TRBV5-1; 9 nucleotides agree with TRBD2. This CDR3 spans 16 amino acids. V was pared by 0 bases and J by 0 bases, with 3 bases of the junction left unmatched. The germline V gene encodes CDR1 SGHRS and CDR2 YFSETQ. Here the CDR3 DNA reads TGCGCCAGCAGCTTGGGAGCGGGGGGCTACCAAGAGACCCAGTACTTC. Its protein product is CASSLGAGGYQETQYF.

This clonotype came up a few times. This chain uses TRBV29-1 with TRBJ1-3; unclear D gene. CDR3 size: 14 residues. Trimming pared 5 bases from V and 0 bases from J, leaving 11 bases between. Per germline, CDR1 SQVTM and CDR2 ANQGSEA. The CDR3 sequence: CSVPDTDSGNTIYF. CDR3 in DNA: TGCAGCGTTCCCGACACCGACTCTGGAAACACCATATATTTT.

The CDR3: CASSQFLAPGQGNTEAFF. CDR3 in DNA: TGTGCCAGCAGCCAATTCTTGGCCCCTGGACAGGGGAACACTGAAGCTTTCTTT. This chain joins TRBV4-2 and TRBJ1-1; TRBD1 agrees at 8 bases. CDR1 is LGHNA, CDR2 YNFKEQ, per germline. V was pared by 2 bases and J by 1 base, with 12 bases of the junction left unmatched. The CDR3 extends over 18 amino acids.

This clonotype was seen a handful of times. This chain uses TRBV7-8 with TRBJ1-4, with 7 bases matching TRBD1. V trimming: 5 bases; J trimming: 5 bases; junction bases outside the gene matches: 5. The CDR3 is 14 residues long. The germline V gene has CDR1 SGHVS and CDR2 FQNEAQ. The CDR3: CASSLLTGNEKLFF. In nucleotides, the CDR3 is TGTGCCAGCAGCCTGCTGACAGGGAATGAAAAACTGTTTTTT.

This clonotype was picked up a small number of times. V usage is TRBV2 and J usage is TRBJ2-1, with D unresolved. Germline V gene data show CDR1 as SNHLY and CDR2 as FYNNEI. Trimming left V 4 bases short and J 10 bases short, with 14 bases between. The length of the CDR3 is 13 residues. The CDR3, as DNA: TGTGCCAGCAGTGGGGTCACCGTGGGGGAGCAGTTCTTC. Protein sequence: CASSGVTVGEQFF. Supplemented by reference TRBV2 and TRBJ2-1, the full variable domain reads EPEVTQTPSHQVTQMGQEVILRCVPISNHLYFYWYRQILGQKVEFLVSFYNNEISEKSEIFDDQFSVERPDGSNFTLKIRSTKLEDSAMYFCASSGVTVGEQFFGPGTRLTVL.

This clonotype was seen a few times. This chain joins TRBV12-3 or TRBV12-4 and TRBJ2-1, with D tentatively TRBD2 (6 bases). Trimming removed 3 bases at V and 13 bases at J, with 13 bases between. CDR3 length: 12 residues. In DNA form, the CDR3 reads TGTGCCAGCAGTTTTCCAAGGAGGGAACAGTTCTTC. Its translation is CASSFPRREQFF.

This clonotype was counted only a few times. Relative to the germline gene, one junction end is altered; a read error may explain this. The V call is TRBV7-7, the J call TRBJ2-2; TRBD1 matches at 9 bases. Germline CDR1 SSHAT, CDR2 FNYEAQ (reference sequence). The CDR3 runs 16 residues. The CDR3 nucleotides read TGTGCTAGCAGCCAGGGACAGGGACTGGGCACCGGGGAGCTGTTTTTT. The encoded protein is CASSQGQGLGTGELFF.

This clonotype was detected ten times or more. In DNA form, the CDR3 reads TGCGCCAGCAGCCCGAGGACATTGGCTGAAGCTTTCTTT. Its protein is CASSPRTLAEAFF. This chain joins TRBV5-1 and TRBJ1-1, with D possibly matching TRBD1 (5 bases). This CDR3 spans 13 amino acids. CDR1 is SGHRS and CDR2 is YFSETQ in the germline V gene. Trimming took 4 bases from V and 6 from J, leaving 13 bases between them. Filled out from reference TRBV5-1 and TRBJ1-1, the complete variable domain reads KAGVTQTPRYLIKTRGQQVTLSCSPISGHRSVSWYQQTPGQGLQFLFEYFSETQRNKGNFPGRFSGRQFSNSRSEMNVSTLELGDSALYLCASSPRTLAEAFFGQGTRLTVV.

The J gene is TRBJ2-1, the V gene TRBV5-1; D assignment may be TRBD1 or TRBD2 (6 bases each). The V and J ends lost 0 bases and 0 bases respectively, with 19 bases between them. This CDR3 has 19 residues. In germline, CDR1 is SGHRS, CDR2 YFSETQ. The DNA of the CDR3 is TGCGCCAGCAGCTTGGGACCCCTCGGGGGCCCTATCTCCTACAATGAGCAGTTCTTC. Translated, it gives CASSLGPLGGPISYNEQFF.

V gene TRBV10-3 combines with J gene TRBJ1-1, with D unclear. Per germline, CDR1 ENHRY and CDR2 SYGVKD. This CDR3 contains 12 residues. The V gene lost 0 bases and the J gene lost 8 bases, with 7 bases spanning the gap. The CDR3 DNA follows: TGTGCCATCAGTGAGTCGATGTGGGAAGCTTTCTTT. Its translation: CAISESMWEAFF.

This chain joins TRBV7-2 and TRBJ2-1; 7 nucleotides match TRBD1. The V segment lost 1 base and the J segment 0 bases; nucleotides outside the gene matches: 3. Germline CDR1 is SGHTA and CDR2 is FQGNSA. CDR3 length: 16 amino acids. CDR3 nucleotides: TGTGCCAGCAGCTTAGTAGGGACAGCCTCCTACAATGAGCAGTTCTTC. Its translation is CASSLVGTASYNEQFF.

V is TRBV19 and J is TRBJ1-1; D is ambiguous. The V and J ends lost 5 bases and 1 base respectively, with 11 bases between them. This CDR3 comprises 14 residues. CDR1 LNHDA and CDR2 SQIVND come from the germline V gene (reference sequence). The CDR3 sequence: CASSSHWKNTEAFF. In nucleotides, the CDR3 is TGTGCCAGTAGTTCCCACTGGAAGAACACTGAAGCTTTCTTT.

Many counts were recorded for this clonotype. The chain has TRBV7-2 and TRBJ1-3; maybe TRBD1 (6 bases). The CDR3 runs to 16 residues. With 3 bases removed from V and 2 bases from J, the gap between germline ends came to 14 bases. Per germline, CDR1 SGHTA and CDR2 FQGNSA. The chain's CDR3 is CASSLTWTVTGNTIYF. Here the CDR3 DNA reads TGTGCCAGCAGCTTGACCTGGACAGTCACTGGAAACACCATATATTTT.

This clonotype was seen more than once but under ten times. The CDR3 region has the DNA TGCGCCAGCAGCTTGGGGCTAGGGGGGGATGAGCAGTTCTTC. This sequence encodes CASSLGLGGDEQFF. The rearrangement joins TRBV5-1 to TRBJ2-1, with D possibly being TRBD2 (7 bases). Per germline, CDR1 SGHRS and CDR2 YFSETQ. The V gene lost 0 bases and the J gene lost 8 bases, with 12 bases spanning the gap. The CDR3 spans 14 residues.

The sample holds a few counts of this clonotype. The V and J genes are TRBV28 and TRBJ2-7, with D unclear. CDR1 is MDHEN and CDR2 is SYDVKM in the germline V gene. Trimming left V 3 bases short and J 3 bases short, with 6 bases between. There are 12 residues in the CDR3. The CDR3 loop reads CASSFQNYEQYF. The DNA for the CDR3 is TGTGCCAGCAGTTTTCAGAACTACGAGCAGTACTTC.

This clonotype was counted between two and nine times. The CDR3 sequence is CASSHSLGYTF. The CDR3 bases are TGTGCCAGCAGCCACTCACTGGGCTACACCTTC. The J gene is TRBJ1-2, the V gene TRBV11-2; D is unclear. CDR1 and CDR2 from the germline V gene are SGHAT and FQNNGV. The CDR3 has 11 residues. Trimming cost V 5 bases and J 8 bases, with 9 bases left between them. Full variable domain (remainder filled in from reference TRBV11-2 and TRBJ1-2): EAGVAQSPRYKIIEKRQSVAFWCNPISGHATLYWYQQILGQGPKLLIQFQNNGVVDDSQLPKDRFSAERLKGVDSTLKIQPAKLEDSAVYLCASSHSLGYTFGSGTRLTVV.

The chain carries TRBV29-1 and TRBJ2-3; TRBD2 might be the D (5 bases). The CDR3 consists of 15 residues. Trimming cost V 3 bases and J 4 bases, with 17 bases left between them. Germline CDR1 SQVTM, CDR2 ANQGSEA. The chain's CDR3 is CSVDAGTITADTQYF. DNA for the CDR3: TGCAGCGTTGATGCGGGTACAATCACGGCAGATACGCAGTATTTT.

This clonotype was found a few times. This sequence joins TRBV29-1 and TRBJ2-7; D may be TRBD1 or TRBD2 (5 bases each). Per germline, CDR1 SQVTM and CDR2 ANQGSEA. Trimming removed 6 bases from V and 0 bases from J, with 12 bases in between. This CDR3 comprises 13 residues. The CDR3 DNA sequence: TGCAGCGTGGGGACGAAGTACTCCTACGAGCAGTACTTC. It is translated as CSVGTKYSYEQYF.